These 20 T cell receptor beta chains were sequenced from one sample in a study of CD4 and CD8 cells across lung adenocarcinoma regions. A single record per CDR3 protein comes from TCRdb applying MiXCR to the PCR reads. The repertoire includes tens of thousands of distinct CDR3 sequences, around half of them detected once, and about 25% sits in the top ten. Input material: CD8+ T cells from the center of a lung tumor. These receptors were collected from a female donor with lung adenocarcinoma. The CD4 and CD8 labels of this study may be unreliable.

V gene TRBV7-6 combines with J gene TRBJ2-3; D might be TRBD1 or TRBD2, each matching 6 bases. V was shortened by 2 bases and J by 4 bases, with 25 bases between the two germline ends. The germline gives CDR1 SGHVS, CDR2 FNYEAQ. The CDR3 is made up of 19 amino acids. The DNA of the CDR3 is TGTGCCAGCAGCTTACGTTTTTCGGCCTCGGGGGCCCATCCAGATACGCAGTATTTT. Its protein product is CASSLRFSASGAHPDTQYF. Filled out from reference TRBV7-6 and TRBJ2-3, the complete variable domain reads GAGVSQSPRYKVTKRGQDVALRCDPISGHVSLYWYRQALGQGPEFLTYFNYEAQQDKSGLPNDRFSAERPEGSISTLTIQRTEQRDSAMYRCASSLRFSASGAHPDTQYFGPGTRLTVL.

The V and J genes are TRBV9 and TRBJ2-5, with 9 bases matching TRBD2. Near its end, the DNA agrees better with TRBJ2-1, so the J call may be wrong. There are 15 residues in the CDR3. Germline V CDR1 and CDR2: SGDLS, YYNGEE. The CDR3 nucleotides read TGTGCCAGCAGCCTTCGACTAGCGGCCTACAATGAGCAGTTCTTC. Encoded protein: CASSLRLAAYNEQFF.

This clonotype was seen only once. The J gene is TRBJ2-5, the V gene TRBV12-3 or TRBV12-4; 11 nucleotides agree with TRBD2. The DNA end favors TRBJ2-7, so the J call may be wrong. The CDR3 runs to 14 residues. In nucleotides, the CDR3 is TGTGCCAGCAGCCTGACTAGCGGGAAGTACGAGCAGTACTTC. Encoded protein: CASSLTSGKYEQYF.

This clonotype was seen only a few times. The chain combines TRBV12-3 or TRBV12-4 with TRBJ2-1; D not certain. The J call may not be correct, given that the DNA end is closer to TRBJ2-7. The length of the CDR3 is 12 residues. The CDR3 spells CASSLRSYEQYF. In nucleotides, the CDR3 is TGTGCCAGCAGTTTACGTAGCTACGAGCAGTACTTC.

The chain joins TRBV10-3 to TRBJ2-5; D ambiguous. Looked up from germline, CDR1 is ENHRY and CDR2 is SYGVKD. The CDR3 loop spans 14 amino acids. The DNA for the CDR3 is TGTGCGACCAACGTCCGCGGTGACCGAGAGACCCAGTACTTC. Encoded protein: CATNVRGDRETQYF.

This clonotype was counted a few times. V and J are TRBV27 and TRBJ2-4; D is uncertain. The length of the CDR3 is 14 residues. The V end was cut by 4 bases, the J end by 7 bases, with 14 bases between. Germline-derived CDR1 and CDR2 are MNHEY and SMNVEV (reference sequence). CDR3 DNA: TGTGCCAGCAGTTCTTTTCTCGAGCCTAACATTCAGTACTTC. It yields the protein CASSSFLEPNIQYF.

This chain joins TRBV7-2 and TRBJ1-3; possibly TRBD1 for D (5 bases). The CDR3 is 15 amino acids. V was cut by 4 bases and J by 2 bases, with 12 bases left in between. From germline, CDR1 is SGHTA and CDR2 FQGNSA. The chain's CDR3 is CASSSSQGTGNTIYF. CDR3 DNA sequence: TGTGCCAGCAGCTCAAGTCAGGGTACTGGAAACACCATATATTTT.

About this clonotype itself: A junction end diverges from the germline sequence, so it may reflect a read error. The J gene is TRBJ2-6, the V gene TRBV27; TRBD1 agrees at 8 bases. Germline V lookup: CDR1 MNHEY, CDR2 SMNVEV (reference sequence). The CDR3 is 18 residues long. This CDR3 is CASTPEGQGAFGAYVLSF. The DNA of the CDR3 is TGTGCCAGCACCCCTGAGGGGCAGGGGGCATTTGGCGCCTACGTGCTGTCTTTC. The full variable domain, rest sourced from reference TRBV27 and TRBJ2-6, is EAQVTQNPRYLITVTGKKLTVTCSQNMNHEYMSWYRQDPGLGLRQIYYSMNVEVTDKGDVPEGYKVSRKEKRNFPLILESPSPNQTSLYFCASTPEGQGAFGAYVLSFGAGSRLTVL.

The rearrangement links TRBV6-1 to TRBJ2-4; 7 bases are shared with TRBD1. The CDR3 sequence is 16 residues long. Germline lookup yields CDR1 MNHNS and CDR2 SASEGT. V was clipped by 6 bases and J by 5 bases; unmatched bases: 13. CDR3 sequence: CASRGLRDSDQNIQYF. The CDR3, as DNA: TGTGCCAGCAGGGGGCTCCGGGACAGTGACCAAAACATTCAGTACTTC.

The table lists this clonotype with a few counts. The gene calls are TRBV20-1 and TRBJ2-1, with TRBD2 matching 9 bases. The DNA end is more similar to TRBJ2-5, so the J call may be wrong. The CDR3 length is 15 residues. CDR1 is DFQATT and CDR2 is SNEGSKA in the germline V gene (reference sequence). The CDR3 sequence: CSAAEARSGSETQYF. The DNA of the CDR3 is TGCAGTGCTGCAGAAGCCCGTAGCGGGAGCGAGACCCAGTACTTC.

The chain couples TRBV6-5 to TRBJ2-1; no firm D call. Between the trimmed V and J ends, which lost 1 base and 9 bases, there was a span of 7 bases. The CDR3 consists of 12 residues. Germline V lookup: CDR1 MNHEY, CDR2 SVGAGI. The CDR3 spells CASSYYGSEQFF. The CDR3 nucleotides read TGTGCCAGCAGTTACTACGGAAGTGAGCAGTTCTTC.

The V gene is TRBV6-5, the J gene TRBJ2-5; D perhaps matches TRBD1 (6 bases). The end of the DNA fits TRBJ2-7 better, so the J call may be wrong. Germline V CDR1 and CDR2: MNHEY, SVGAGI. This CDR3 is 13 amino acids long. The CDR3 spells CASSYSTGYEQYF. The CDR3 region has the DNA TGTGCCAGCAGTTACTCGACAGGTTACGAGCAGTACTTC.

This rearrangement joins TRBV6-5 to TRBJ2-3; 7 bases fit TRBD2. J gave up 3 bases and V 4 bases, and 7 bases lay outside the gene matches. This CDR3 has 15 residues. Germline CDR1 and CDR2: MNHEY and SVGAGI. DNA for the CDR3: TGTGCCAGCAGTTGGGGAGGGGAAGGGACAGATACGCAGTATTTT. Translated, it gives CASSWGGEGTDTQYF.

V and J are TRBV5-6 and TRBJ1-1, with no clear D. Germline V gives CDR1 SGHDT, CDR2 YYEEEE. Trimming removed 2 bases at V and 3 bases at J, with 8 bases between. The CDR3 extends over 13 amino acids. CDR3 amino acids: CASSFRRDTEAFF. The CDR3 DNA sequence: TGTGCCAGCAGCTTCAGGCGGGACACTGAAGCTTTCTTT.

The rearrangement uses TRBV6-1 and TRBJ2-2, with TRBD1 identical over 7 bases. Germline values: CDR1 MNHNS, CDR2 SASEGT. After removal of 6 bases from V and 6 bases from J, the junction contained 7 bases not matched to a gene. The CDR3 sequence is 14 residues long. CDR3 residues: CASRTGELAGELFF. The CDR3 nucleotides read TGTGCCAGCAGAACAGGGGAGTTGGCCGGGGAGCTGTTTTTT.

As to this clonotype: At one end the junction does not follow the germline gene, possibly because of a read error. The V gene is TRBV10-2, the J gene TRBJ2-4, with D perhaps given as TRBD1 or TRBD2 (5 bases each). Germline V gene data show CDR1 as WSHSY and CDR2 as SAAADI. This CDR3 is 15 amino acids long. CDR3 loop: CGSSTGLRATNTQYF. CDR3 in DNA: TGCGGCAGCAGTACGGGGCTGCGGGCCACAAACACGCAGTACTTC.

The V call is TRBV7-6, the J call TRBJ1-4, with D maybe TRBD1 (5 bases). From germline, CDR1 is SGHVS and CDR2 FNYEAQ. There are 18 residues in the CDR3. V lost 2 bases, J lost 4 bases, and 20 bases lay in between. The CDR3 spells CASSLLGSREVHNEKLFF. CDR3 DNA: TGTGCCAGCAGCTTATTGGGTAGCAGGGAGGTCCATAATGAAAAACTGTTTTTT.

In its sample, this clonotype is medium-sized. This chain links TRBV7-6 with TRBJ2-3, with D unresolved. This CDR3 has 15 amino acids. CDR1 is SGHVS and CDR2 is FNYEAQ in the germline V gene. V shed 1 base and J shed 1 base, with 9 bases lying between them. The CDR3 DNA sequence: TGTGCCAGCAGCTTAGATATCCTCCGCACAGATACGCAGTATTTT. Residues: CASSLDILRTDTQYF. The whole variable domain, filled in from reference TRBV7-6 and TRBJ2-3, reads GAGVSQSPRYKVTKRGQDVALRCDPISGHVSLYWYRQALGQGPEFLTYFNYEAQQDKSGLPNDRFSAERPEGSISTLTIQRTEQRDSAMYRCASSLDILRTDTQYFGPGTRLTVL.

This clonotype was seen more than once but under ten times. This clone may be a read error of a much larger clone one base away. The chain's CDR3 is CSAGPTFNEQYF. The CDR3 region has the DNA TGCAGTGCTGGGCCTACATTTAATGAGCAGTACTTC. This chain connects TRBV20-1 to TRBJ2-1; D is uncertain. The end of the DNA fits TRBJ2-7 better, so the J call may be wrong. The CDR3 runs to 12 residues. Germline values: CDR1 DFQATT, CDR2 SNEGSKA (reference sequence).

The chain couples TRBV27 to TRBJ2-5; 8 nucleotides align to TRBD2. CDR1 is MNHEY, CDR2 SMNVEV, per germline (reference sequence). The CDR3 is 14 residues long. The CDR3 region has the DNA TGTGCGGGGAGCGGGGGCGGGCTCCAGGGTACGCAGTACTTC. It specifies CAGSGGGLQGTQYF.